The following is a T cell receptor beta chain sequence with its context. Its antigen remains unidentified. This sample stems from a study of cytomegalovirus exposure and HLA in healthy donors. About the study: Unique TCRs from HLA-typed donors, 80 million to 90 million of them, were held in an early data release.

In the PCR, 60 Vbeta and 13 Jbeta primers were used. Profiling relied on immunoSEQ multiplex PCR, and the TCRdb table lists in-frame clones only, not all of them. Of under 200,000 clones in the sample, around three quarters were seen once. Study findings and constraints: Among donors in an Asian-associated ancestry cluster, a later analysis reportedly found fewer N-insertions than the approximately 700-donor mean.

Germline loops: CDR1 MGHRA, CDR2 YSYEKL. V was shortened by 1 base and J by 11 bases, with 8 bases between the two germline ends. This CDR3 spans 11 amino acids. Sequencing was done on a sample of PBMCs. This clonotype was sampled from a woman in her thirties in good health and CMV-seronegative. The chain carries TRBV4-1 and TRBJ1-2; no clear D gene. For the CDR3, the DNA is TGCGCCAGCAGCCAAGCTAGGCTTTACACCTTC. Translation gives CASSQARLYTF.